The next 14 T cell receptor beta chains were all read from a single sample in a study of identical twins. MiXCR was run by TCRdb on the 5' RACE reads, yielding one entry per CDR3 protein. The repertoire includes about 150,000 distinct CDR3 sequences, 3% to 4% of them detected once, and around 8% sits in the top ten. Sequenced sample: memory T cells sorted from blood. These receptors were obtained from a man younger than 35 in good health.

This clonotype showed up many times. The V call is TRBV12-3 or TRBV12-4, the J call TRBJ2-3; no clear D. The CDR3 is 13 residues long. V gave up 3 bases and J gave up 1 base, with 5 bases separating them. The CDR3 DNA reads as TGTGCCAGCAGTTTCTCGGGCACAGATACGCAGTATTTT. Residues: CASSFSGTDTQYF.

This clonotype has at least ten counts. The chain couples TRBV20-1 to TRBJ1-2; TRBD1 is a possible D gene (6 bases). The CDR3 is 13 amino acids. Germline CDR1 is DFQATT and CDR2 is SNEGSKA (reference sequence). Trimming pared 7 bases from V and 8 bases from J, leaving 20 bases between. The CDR3: CSVRRGAERGYTF. The DNA of the CDR3 is TGCAGTGTTCGTCGGGGGGCGGAAAGGGGCTACACCTTC.

This clonotype was picked up many times. The chain uses TRBV12-3 or TRBV12-4 and TRBJ1-5, with D perhaps TRBD1 (5 bases). CDR3 size: 13 residues. V was clipped by 6 bases and J by 7 bases, with 13 bases between them. Here the CDR3 DNA reads TGTGCCAGCAGCCCTGCCAGGGACCAGCCCCAGCATTTT. As protein: CASSPARDQPQHF.

The chain links TRBV30 to TRBJ1-4; 8 bases line up with TRBD1. The CDR3 is made up of 15 amino acids. V lost 1 base and J lost 8; bases outside the gene matches: 9. Germline V gene lookup returns CDR1 GTSNPN and CDR2 SVGIG (reference sequence). The CDR3 sequence: CAWSGGTGSGEKLFF. The DNA for the CDR3 is TGTGCCTGGAGTGGGGGGACAGGATCAGGGGAAAAACTGTTTTTT.

This clonotype was recorded a few times. The rearrangement uses TRBV9 and TRBJ2-2; no firm D call. The CDR3 is 13 residues long. V was clipped by 0 bases and J by 7 bases, with 7 bases between them. Germline V gives CDR1 SGDLS, CDR2 YYNGEE. The CDR3 sequence: CASSVALGGELFF. The CDR3 nucleotides read TGTGCCAGCAGCGTAGCTCTAGGCGGGGAGCTGTTTTTT.

This clonotype was counted at least ten times. This chain joins TRBV5-1 and TRBJ2-1, with TRBD2 matching over 9 bases. The CDR3 totals 14 residues. Germline CDR1 SGHRS, CDR2 YFSETQ. J lost 8 bases, V lost 0 bases, and 3 bases had no gene match. CDR3 bases: TGCGCCAGCAGCTTGGCACTAGCGGGCGATGAGCAGTTCTTC. It encodes CASSLALAGDEQFF.

This clonotype was found a few times. J is TRBJ2-2 and V is TRBV18; no firm D call. The V end lost 1 base, the J end lost 6 bases, and 9 bases lay between the germline ends. There are 14 residues in the CDR3. Germline CDR1 KGHSH, CDR2 LQKENI. CDR3 nucleotide sequence: TGTGCCAGCTCACCACTCCTTGACCCCGGGGAGCTGTTTTTT. It codes for CASSPLLDPGELFF.

This clonotype was recorded at least ten times. The J gene is TRBJ1-4, the V gene TRBV19; D gene ambiguous. The germline V and J ends were trimmed by 5 bases and 3 bases, with 7 bases remaining between them. Germline CDR1 and CDR2: LNHDA and SQIVND (reference sequence). The CDR3 is made up of 13 amino acids. In DNA form, the CDR3 reads TGTGCCAGTAGTTCAATGGCTAATGAAAAACTGTTTTTT. It translates to CASSSMANEKLFF. The variable domain in full, with the rest retrieved from reference TRBV19 and TRBJ1-4, is DGGITQSPKYLFRKEGQNVTLSCEQNLNHDAMYWYRQDPGQGLRLIYYSQIVNDFQKGDIAEGYSVSREKKESFPLTVTSAQKNPTAFYLCASSSMANEKLFFGSGTQLSVL.

This clonotype was detected ten times or more. The chain has TRBV5-5 and TRBJ2-7; the match to TRBD2 covers 8 bases. Germline V gives CDR1 SGHKS, CDR2 YYEKEE (reference sequence). The V and J ends lost 3 bases and 2 bases, in that order; junction bases with no gene match: 7. The CDR3 runs to 15 residues. The CDR3 nucleotides are TGTGCCAGCAGCTACGGGACTAGTGCCCCCTACGAGCAGTACGTC. Translating it yields CASSYGTSAPYEQYV.

The table lists this clonotype with many counts. This sequence joins TRBV5-4 and TRBJ2-7; D ambiguous. V dropped 5 bases and J dropped 7 bases, with 16 bases sitting between them. Germline V gene lookup returns CDR1 SGHNT and CDR2 YYREEE (reference sequence). CDR3 size: 13 residues. The CDR3 loop reads CASSSDPSREQYV. The DNA for the CDR3 is TGTGCCAGCAGTTCAGACCCCTCTCGGGAGCAGTACGTC.

This clonotype was seen ten or more times. J is TRBJ1-3 and V is TRBV11-2, with 7 bases lining up with TRBD1. The CDR3 has 19 amino acids. Trimming at V came to 5 bases and at J to 2 bases, leaving 18 bases not matched to a gene. CDR1 is SGHAT, CDR2 FQNNGV, per germline. This chain's CDR3 is CASSLVIPGTALTGNTIYF. The CDR3 DNA is TGTGCCAGCAGCCTAGTGATACCTGGGACAGCACTCACTGGAAACACCATATATTTT.

The V and J genes are TRBV20-1 and TRBJ2-4, with TRBD1 identical over 9 bases. The junction had 3 bases not matched to a gene; V was cut back by 2 bases and J by 1 base. CDR3 length: 15 amino acids. The germline gives CDR1 DFQATT, CDR2 SNEGSKA (reference sequence). The CDR3 bases are TGCAGTGCTAGAAAACAGGGGGCGGCCAAAAACATTCAGTACTTC. Residues: CSARKQGAAKNIQYF.

This clonotype was detected ten times or more. The chain recombines TRBV6-5 with TRBJ1-6, with 11 bases fitting TRBD1. The length of the CDR3 is 16 residues. The trim removed 0 bases at V and 10 bases at J, leaving 5 bases unmatched. Germline CDR1 reads MNHEY; CDR2 reads SVGAGI. CDR3 region: CASSYSLGQGGSPLHF. Here the CDR3 DNA reads TGTGCCAGCAGTTACTCGTTGGGACAGGGGGGATCACCCCTCCACTTT.

There are many counts of this clonotype. The chain employs TRBV5-6 and TRBJ2-3; D is unclear. Trimming pared 1 base from V and 8 bases from J, leaving 8 bases between. This CDR3 is 12 amino acids long. Germline V lookup: CDR1 SGHDT, CDR2 YYEEEE. The CDR3, as DNA: TGTGCCAGCAGCTTGCCCCTCGGTACGCAGTATTTT. Translated, it gives CASSLPLGTQYF. The whole variable domain, remainder taken from reference TRBV5-6 and TRBJ2-3, is DAGVTQSPTHLIKTRGQQVTLRCSPKSGHDTVSWYQQALGQGPQFIFQYYEEEERQRGNFPDRFSGHQFPNYSSELNVNALLLGDSALYLCASSLPLGTQYFGPGTRLTVL.